Detailed here is one T cell receptor beta chain. Its target is not known. With V trimmed by 0 bases and J by 8 bases, 8 bases remained unmatched. This CDR3 region has 15 residues. CDR1 and CDR2 (germline): LGHNA, YSLEER. This specimen comes from a study of T cell responses to AZD1222 COVID-19 vaccine. Study-level results: There were vaccine-associated CD4 TCRs across spike, dominant at 160-218 and 743-854. Donors were largely white British and mainly female; clonal diversity was possibly underestimated. It was only six AZD1222 recipients who were seropositive at baseline.

Profiling relied on immunoSEQ multiplex PCR, and the TCRdb table lists in-frame clones only, not all of them. The sample records over 200,000 clones, about 95% being singletons. This sequence joins TRBV4-3 and TRBJ1-2, with 8 bases lining up with TRBD1. The sequences come from peripheral blood, collected 28 days after the second dose of the MenACWY control vaccine. The receptor was derived from an adult who received the MenACWY meningococcal vaccine as a control. The CDR3 bases are TGCGCCAGCAGCCAAGATGTGTCAGGGGGCGTCGGCTACACCTTC. Translation: CASSQDVSGGVGYTF.